The 29 T cell receptor beta chains given below trace back to one sample, sequenced in a study of T cell responses to AZD1222 COVID-19 vaccine. Generated by immunoSEQ multiplex PCR, the TCRdb table keeps only in-frame clones and is missing some. The sample yields more than 150,000 clones, 70% to 90% seen once. This specimen consisted of peripheral blood, obtained after recovery from COVID-19. These receptors all stem from an adult who had recovered from COVID-19.

The V gene is TRBV3-1 (or the pseudogene TRBV3-2), the J gene TRBJ2-7; D is unclear. The CDR3 is 14 amino acids. Trimming cost V 0 bases and J 1 base, with 7 bases left between them. Germline values: CDR1 LGHDT, CDR2 YNNKEL (reference sequence). The CDR3 loop reads CASSQDPSSYEQYF. CDR3 in DNA: TGTGCCAGCAGCCAAGATCCGTCGTCCTACGAGCAGTACTTC.

J is TRBJ2-3 and V is TRBV11-2; D tentatively fits TRBD1 or TRBD2 (6 bases each). Trimming shortened V by 5 bases and J by 11 bases, and 29 bases separated the two germline ends. Per the germline V gene, CDR1 is SGHAT and CDR2 is FQNNGV. This CDR3 is 17 amino acids long. The CDR3 sequence is CASSPGGGSRSPGGQYF. The CDR3 DNA sequence: TGTGCCAGCAGCCCCGGAGGGGGTTCACGGTCCCCGGGTGGGCAGTATTTT.

This rearrangement joins TRBV11-2 to TRBJ2-7, with D perhaps matching TRBD1 (7 bases). This CDR3 spans 15 amino acids. From germline, CDR1 is SGHAT and CDR2 FQNNGV. Trimming removed 2 bases from V and 2 bases from J, with 13 bases in between. The CDR3 sequence: CASSLSAGGTYEQYF. The CDR3 coding sequence is TGTGCCAGCAGCTTATCTGCAGGGGGGACCTACGAGCAGTACTTC.

This chain joins TRBV10-3 and TRBJ1-1; the D is unclear. The V end was cut by 0 bases, the J end by 4 bases, with 12 bases between. From germline, CDR1 is ENHRY and CDR2 SYGVKD. The CDR3 consists of 15 residues. The CDR3 loop reads CAISESIVLGTEAFF. In DNA, the CDR3 is TGTGCCATCAGTGAGTCGATCGTATTGGGCACTGAAGCTTTCTTT.

The V call is TRBV3-1 (or the pseudogene TRBV3-2), the J call TRBJ2-5; the D gene could be TRBD1 or TRBD2 (6 bases each). Per germline, CDR1 LGHDT and CDR2 YNNKEL (reference sequence). This CDR3 has 13 residues. The ends were cut back, 2 bases at V and 7 bases at J, with 11 bases in the middle. CDR3 sequence (DNA): TGTGCCAGCAGCCAAAAGGGGGGCGGGACCCAGTACTTC. Amino acids: CASSQKGGGTQYF.

This clone was counted a single time. CDR3 bases: TGCGCCAGCAGAATTGGACAGGGGGCGCCTGAAGCTTTCTTT. Protein product: CASRIGQGAPEAFF. The chain has TRBV5-1 and TRBJ1-1, with 11 bases lining up with TRBD1. Germline V gene lookup returns CDR1 SGHRS and CDR2 YFSETQ. With 5 bases clipped from V and 6 bases from J, the junction kept 6 bases outside the gene matches. This CDR3 spans 14 amino acids.

The chain recombines TRBV15 with TRBJ2-3, with 10 bases lining up with TRBD2. This CDR3 is built from 16 residues. Unmatched junction bases numbered 4, after V lost 0 bases and J lost 4 bases. Per the germline V gene, CDR1 is LNHNV and CDR2 is YYDKDF (reference sequence). CDR3 in amino acids: CATSREASGSSDTQYF. CDR3 coding DNA: TGTGCCACCAGCAGAGAGGCTAGCGGGAGCTCAGATACGCAGTATTTT.

The rearrangement links TRBV11-2 to TRBJ2-5, with a weak D call TRBD1 (5 bases). Germline loops: CDR1 SGHAT, CDR2 FQNNGV. Between the trimmed V and J ends, which lost 1 base and 5 bases, there was a span of 8 bases. The CDR3 has 13 residues. CDR3 residues: CASSLGAGETQYF. The CDR3 bases are TGTGCCAGCAGCTTAGGAGCAGGGGAGACCCAGTACTTC.

The chain's CDR3 is CASSLDQGGRPYNEQFF. DNA for the CDR3: TGTGCCAGCAGCTTAGATCAGGGGGGGCGGCCCTACAATGAGCAGTTCTTC. The chain uses TRBV11-2 and TRBJ2-1; D is possibly TRBD1 or TRBD2 (7 bases each). The CDR3 totals 17 residues. Trimming pared 0 bases from V and 2 bases from J, leaving 14 bases between. CDR1 and CDR2 (germline): SGHAT, FQNNGV.

This clone was picked up one time. J is TRBJ2-7 and V is TRBV14; TRBD1 matches 8 bases. Germline CDR1 and CDR2: SGHDN and FVKESK. V trimming: 4 bases; J trimming: 6 bases; junction bases outside the gene matches: 8. The CDR3 has 14 amino acids. DNA for the CDR3: TGTGCCAGCAGCCCCCGGACAGGGACCGGCGAGCAGTACTTC. This encodes CASSPRTGTGEQYF. The whole variable domain, filled in from reference TRBV14 and TRBJ2-7, reads EAGVTQFPSHSVIEKGQTVTLRCDPISGHDNLYWYRRVMGKEIKFLLHFVKESKQDESGMPNNRFLAERTGGTYSTLKVQPAELEDSGVYFCASSPRTGTGEQYFGPGTRLTVT.

The rearrangement uses TRBV7-3 and TRBJ2-3; 7 bases line up with TRBD2. The CDR3 spans 14 residues. Germline V lookup: CDR1 SGHTA, CDR2 FQGTGA. V lost 1 base to trimming and J lost 5 bases; unmatched junction nucleotides: 3. In nucleotides, the CDR3 is TGTGCCAGCAGCTTAATGGGCGGGGGAGATACGCAGTATTTT. Translation: CASSLMGGGDTQYF.

The chain employs TRBV4-2 and TRBJ2-5; tentatively, D is TRBD1 (6 bases). Germline CDR1 is LGHNA and CDR2 is YNFKEQ. The V gene lost 1 base and the J gene lost 3 bases, with 6 bases spanning the gap. The length of the CDR3 is 13 residues. The CDR3 region is CASSQAGEETQYF. CDR3 bases: TGTGCCAGCAGCCAAGCAGGGGAAGAGACCCAGTACTTC.

This rearrangement joins TRBV7-6 to TRBJ1-1; D possibly corresponds to TRBD1 (6 bases). Trimming removed 5 bases at V and 10 bases at J, with 26 bases between. CDR3 length equals 16 residues. Germline lookup yields CDR1 SGHVS and CDR2 FNYEAQ. CDR3 bases: TGTGCCAGCAGCCCAGGTCGGCGGGGGCGCTTATCTATAGCTTTCTTT. Translating it yields CASSPGRRGRLSIAFF.

This sequence joins TRBV28 and TRBJ2-1, with 10 bases lining up with TRBD1. Unmatched junction bases numbered 8, after V lost 5 bases and J lost 4 bases. The V gene's germline CDR1 is MDHEN and CDR2 SYDVKM. The length of the CDR3 is 16 residues. The CDR3 DNA is TGTGCCAGCAGTCCTCTGAGGGGACAGGGGTACAATGAGCAGTTCTTC. Residues: CASSPLRGQGYNEQFF.

This clone was recorded once. This chain joins TRBV9 and TRBJ2-2; 9 bases agree with TRBD1. The CDR3 spans 19 residues. Unmatched junction bases numbered 14, after V lost 0 bases and J lost 5 bases. Germline CDR1 and CDR2: SGDLS and YYNGEE. In DNA, the CDR3 is TGTGCCAGCAGCGTAGCTCAAAATCCGGGACAGGGAGGGACCGGGGAGCTGTTTTTT. Its translation is CASSVAQNPGQGGTGELFF. The full variable domain, with the rest looked up from reference TRBV9 and TRBJ2-2, is DSGVTQTPKHLITATGQRVTLRCSPRSGDLSVYWYQQSLDQGLQFLIQYYNGEERAKGNILERFSAQQFPDLHSELNLSSLELGDSALYFCASSVAQNPGQGGTGELFFGEGSRLTVL.

The rearrangement links TRBV7-6 to TRBJ2-3; a weak D match, TRBD2 (6 bases). V lost 2 bases and J lost 2, with 11 bases in between. Germline values: CDR1 SGHVS, CDR2 FNYEAQ. The CDR3 contains 15 residues. The CDR3 DNA follows: TGTGCCAGCAGCTTAACAGAGCGGGTCACAGATACGCAGTATTTT. It encodes CASSLTERVTDTQYF.

This chain joins TRBV29-1 and TRBJ2-3; D not certain. The CDR3 sequence is 13 residues long. Germline CDR1 and CDR2: SQVTM and ANQGSEA. Trimming left V 2 bases short and J 1 base short, with 7 bases between. The chain's CDR3 is CSVERQGTDTQYF. The DNA for the CDR3 is TGCAGCGTTGAAAGGCAGGGCACAGATACGCAGTATTTT.

J is TRBJ1-2 and V is TRBV29-1; TRBD1 aligns across 7 bases. The J segment lost 2 bases and the V segment lost 7 bases, leaving 1 base of the junction unmatched. This CDR3 comprises 11 residues. Germline CDR1 SQVTM, CDR2 ANQGSEA. The chain's CDR3 is CSAGQNYGYTF. CDR3 bases: TGCAGCGCGGGACAGAACTATGGCTACACCTTC.

The gene calls are TRBV19 and TRBJ2-3, with 7 bases lining up with TRBD1. V trimming: 0 bases; J trimming: 8 bases; junction bases outside the gene matches: 8. Germline loops: CDR1 LNHDA, CDR2 SQIVND (reference sequence). There are 15 residues in the CDR3. The DNA of the CDR3 is TGTGCCAGTAGTATAGACTCGAGAGGGGGCGGTACGCAGTATTTT. It encodes CASSIDSRGGGTQYF.

This chain connects TRBV20-1 to TRBJ1-1; D ambiguous. Trimming removed 1 base from V and 8 bases from J, with 8 bases in between. Germline loops: CDR1 DFQATT, CDR2 SNEGSKA (reference sequence). CDR3 size: 11 residues. CDR3 protein: CSARVRKEAFF. CDR3 sequence (DNA): TGCAGTGCTAGAGTCAGGAAAGAAGCTTTCTTT.

The V gene is TRBV11-2, the J gene TRBJ1-1, with D unresolved. This CDR3 is 11 amino acids long. V was clipped by 5 bases and J by 7 bases, with 8 bases between them. The germline V gene encodes CDR1 SGHAT and CDR2 FQNNGV. The CDR3 spells CASSPYSEAFF. The DNA for the CDR3 is TGTGCCAGCAGCCCCTACAGTGAAGCTTTCTTT.

This chain joins TRBV7-3 and TRBJ1-1, with D perhaps matching TRBD1 (6 bases). The V gene lost 8 bases and the J gene lost 1 base, with 11 bases spanning the gap. Germline V lookup: CDR1 SGHTA, CDR2 FQGTGA. This CDR3 has 13 amino acids. CDR3 in amino acids: CASASTGNTEAFF. The CDR3 region has the DNA TGTGCCAGCGCCTCGACAGGGAACACTGAAGCTTTCTTT.

This clone has only one observation. The V call is TRBV28, the J call TRBJ2-4; 7 bases are a match to TRBD2. Trimming removed 2 bases from V and 8 bases from J; junction bases left unmatched: 9. Germline CDR1 and CDR2: MDHEN and SYDVKM. The CDR3 length is 15 residues. The chain's CDR3 is CASSLELAMGDIQYF. As DNA, the CDR3 is TGTGCCAGCAGTTTAGAACTAGCGATGGGGGACATTCAGTACTTC. Based on the CDR3 plus reference TRBV28 and TRBJ2-4, the full variable domain is DVKVTQSSRYLVKRTGEKVFLECVQDMDHENMFWYRQDPGLGLRLIYFSYDVKMKEKGDIPEGYSVSREKKERFSLILESASTNQTSMYLCASSLELAMGDIQYFGAGTRLSVL.

The chain joins TRBV5-1 to TRBJ2-1, with no clear D. CDR1 is SGHRS and CDR2 is YFSETQ in the germline V gene. The CDR3 is 11 residues long. V lost 2 bases and J lost 5, with 2 bases in between. The CDR3 nucleotides read TGCGCCAGCAGCTTTGACAATGAGCAGTTCTTC. This encodes CASSFDNEQFF.

The chain has TRBV4-1 and TRBJ1-1, with TRBD1 matching 9 bases. Germline assignment: CDR1 MGHRA and CDR2 YSYEKL. This CDR3 spans 19 amino acids. The J segment lost 4 bases and the V segment lost 0 bases, leaving 15 bases of the junction unmatched. CDR3 nucleotides: TGCGCCAGCAGCCAAGATGTAGGGGACAGGGCCGACGGCAGCACTGAAGCTTTCTTT. This translates into CASSQDVGDRADGSTEAFF.

The chain couples TRBV12-3 or TRBV12-4 to TRBJ2-7, with D possibly matching TRBD2 (7 bases). V was clipped by 8 bases and J by 6 bases, with 17 bases between them. The CDR3 is 13 residues long. This chain's CDR3 is CASEGGPGAEQYF. The CDR3 nucleotides read TGTGCCAGCGAGGGGGGGCCCGGGGCCGAGCAGTACTTC.

The chain employs TRBV4-3 and TRBJ2-5, with 10 bases matching TRBD2. The J segment lost 2 bases and the V segment lost 3 bases, leaving 0 bases of the junction unmatched. Germline-derived CDR1 and CDR2 are LGHNA and YSLEER. The CDR3 length is 14 residues. The CDR3: CASSQTSGQETQYF. The DNA of the CDR3 is TGCGCCAGCAGCCAGACTAGCGGGCAAGAGACCCAGTACTTC.

This chain connects TRBV9 to TRBJ1-1, with D perhaps matching TRBD1 (6 bases). The CDR3 totals 14 residues. Trimming removed 2 bases at V and 3 bases at J, with 11 bases between. Germline V lookup: CDR1 SGDLS, CDR2 YYNGEE. Here the CDR3 DNA reads TGTGCCAGCAGCGTTACGGCAGGGGACACTGAAGCTTTCTTT. Translation: CASSVTAGDTEAFF.

CDR3 coding DNA: TGCAGCGTAAAATCGACATCCTACGAGCAGTACTTC. It translates to CSVKSTSYEQYF. The chain uses TRBV29-1 and TRBJ2-7; D is unresolved. The CDR3 length is 12 residues. Germline V gene sequence: CDR1 SQVTM, CDR2 ANQGSEA. V was clipped by 6 bases and J by 1 base, with 10 bases between them.